The table lists the clone carrying this T cell receptor beta chain with many counts. The antigen remains unidentified. J was trimmed by 9 bases and V by 6 bases; bases with no gene match: 12. Germline V CDR1 and CDR2: KGHDR, SFDVKD. This CDR3 spans 17 amino acids. The sample originates from a study of T-cell reconstitution after alpha-beta-depleted transplantation in children. Whole-study findings and limits: Reportedly, roughly two months post-transplant, alpha-beta T cells arose from several hundred expanded graft clones. Fresh T-cell production supplied most of the T-cell counts and diversity seen one year after transplant.

TCRbeta library construction was performed incorporating unique molecular identifiers. From the PCR reads, TCRdb called clonotypes with MiXCR, one entry per CDR3 protein. This table has around 370,000 distinct CDR3 sequences, about 17% appearing once. The chain has TRBV24-1 and TRBJ2-2, with 13 bases that match TRBD2. This clonotype was obtained from a male patient aged 2-9 years who had a stem cell transplant for acute lymphoblastic leukemia, so the T cells may come from the graft donor. The source material was PBMCs, mostly from graft donor cells, sampled 360 days after TCRalphabeta/CD19-depleted stem cell transplant. The CDR3 DNA reads TGTGCCACCAGTAAAGGGCCCGGGACTAGCGGGAAACGGGAGCTGTTTTTT. Its protein product is CATSKGPGTSGKRELFF.